The entry below gives a single T cell receptor (beta chain) sequence along with its context. The antigen it binds to is not known. Base qualities are missing; no much larger clone stands one base away. TCRbeta CDR3 regions were amplified from genomic DNA using the immunoSEQ Assay, a bias-controlled multiplex PCR. As for the authors' bioinformatics: Nucleated cell counts per sample were estimated from amplification of reference gene primers within the assay. To quantify the absolute abundance of each unique TCRbeta CDR3 rearrangement, sequence reads were collapsed and filtered. For each sample, productive Simpson clonality was calculated as the square root of Simpson's diversity index across productive rearrangements. TCRdb mirrors the immuneACCESS table, restricted to in-frame sequences. Some clones are absent from its copies; in checked studies, under half trace to an unresolved V gene, and the reason for the others is unknown. V and J calls plus clone size are reproduced from that table; the DNA served to infer D and trimming. This sample gives a few hundred thousand clones in total; around 85% of them show up just once. 4.1% of the sample is held by the ten biggest clonotypes.

Each collaborating institution followed its own protocols to collect whole blood in K2EDTA tubes. For TCRbeta analysis, collaborator samples were shipped as frozen whole blood, as isolated PBMCs, or as DNA extracted from either sample type. CDR1 is given as SGHTA and CDR2 as FQGTGA, both from the germline V gene. CDR3 length: 14 amino acids, cysteine to phenylalanine. The sequence is cut down to CDR3 DNA, 42 bases in frame from base 1. The V end loses 2 bases and the J end loses 1 base, and a stretch of 5 bases separates them. This entry comes from a study of blood T cell repertoires in COVID-19 (dated by TCRdb to the early 2020s). Regarding the study in general: The collaborator samples originated in the United States, Italy and Spain and spanned the acute and convalescent phases of COVID-19. Samples came from the ongoing ImmuneRACE study (first 160 participants) plus 1,254 subjects from 6 global collaborators. Where available, HLA class I and class II types were taken from metadata supplied by the sample provider and were not determined by assay-based typing. The material from the prospective study consisted of cDNA or gDNA derived from T cells, B-cell-depleted T cells, or PBMCs. Deeply sampled blood TCRbeta repertoires from subjects exposed to, actively infected with, or recovered from COVID-19 were included in the dataset. The repertoires were released in a freely available public database meant as a resource for research on the immune response to SARS-CoV-2. Sample metadata almost always included a de-identified subject ID, COVID-19 status, age in years and sex. Overall study results and their limits: Clinical and demographic metadata were provided uncurated, with the amount varying by source and participant.

This clonotype was sampled from a woman aged 50 to 65 with active or convalescent COVID-19. In this chain, TRBV7-3 is recombined with TRBJ2-2; confidence is insufficient to name the D gene. The specimen was peripheral blood. This receptor has the CDR3 CASSLGRNTGELFF. The sequence in DNA is TGTGCCAGCAGCTTAGGGCGGAACACCGGGGAGCTGTTTTTT.